This section outlines one TCR beta chain sequence together with its context. Its antigen is as yet unknown. The data are from a study of PD-1 blockade in classical Hodgkin lymphoma. Study-level results: Repertoires differed for reasons still undefined, possibly disease activity or prior therapy. At baseline, newly diagnosed patients reportedly showed less TCR diversity than healthy donors.

Assay used: immunoSEQ multiplex PCR; TCRdb lists only in-frame clones, some missing. The table lists 15,000 to 20,000 clones, about 83% of them singletons. The CDR3 extends over 16 amino acids. Trimming left V 0 bases short and J 2 bases short, with 14 bases between. CDR1 SGHRS and CDR2 YFSETQ come from the germline V gene. Time point of the sample: newly diagnosed, previously untreated cHL patient sample. Magnetic negative selection of thawed PBMCs was the method by which CD4+ T cells were purified. PBMCs from patients with newly diagnosed, untreated classical Hodgkin lymphoma served as a comparison group for the relapsed/refractory trial patients.

Source material: CD4+ T cells from blood. The V gene is TRBV5-1, the J gene TRBJ1-1; weak D call: TRBD1 (5 bases). This receptor was identified in a human donor with classical Hodgkin lymphoma. CDR3: CASSLGPSRANTEAFF. The CDR3 DNA follows: TGCGCCAGCAGCTTGGGCCCCAGCAGGGCCAACACTGAAGCTTTCTTT.